The 32 T cell receptor beta chains below all came from one sample that was sequenced in a study of PD-1 blockade in mismatch repair-deficient tumors. The data were produced by immunoSEQ multiplex PCR, yet TCRdb's version contains in-frame clones alone and is incomplete. The profile shows approximately 50,000 clones, approximately 80% of them singletons. The specimen was peripheral blood, collected 4 weeks after starting pembrolizumab. These receptors were obtained from an adult with mismatch repair-deficient cancer.

This clone was seen a few times. V is TRBV9 and J is TRBJ2-1; D is undetermined. This CDR3 spans 11 amino acids. Germline V gene lookup returns CDR1 SGDLS and CDR2 YYNGEE. V gave up 3 bases and J gave up 8 bases, with 6 bases separating them. CDR3 loop: CASSAQDEQFF. The CDR3 DNA reads as TGTGCCAGCAGCGCCCAGGATGAGCAGTTCTTC.

V usage is TRBV29-1 and J usage is TRBJ2-7; a weak D match, TRBD2 (6 bases). The CDR3 is 13 residues long. V was clipped by 5 bases and J by 2 bases, with 13 bases between them. Germline CDR1 SQVTM, CDR2 ANQGSEA. The CDR3: CSVRAGTTYEQYF. The CDR3 DNA reads TGCAGCGTTCGGGCGGGAACTACCTACGAGCAGTACTTC.

This clone occurred a few times. The chain's CDR3 is CASSPQGGRNYGYTF. The CDR3 DNA reads TGTGCCAGCAGCCCACAGGGGGGGAGAAACTATGGCTACACCTTC. The chain joins TRBV27 to TRBJ1-2; 8 nucleotides match TRBD1. The CDR3 is made up of 15 amino acids. Trimming cost V 6 bases and J 2 bases; bases outside gene matches: 8. In germline, CDR1 is MNHEY, CDR2 SMNVEV (reference sequence).

V is TRBV10-1 and J is TRBJ1-1, with D perhaps matching TRBD1 (6 bases). V lost 5 bases and J 3 bases, leaving 10 bases between the germline ends. CDR1 and CDR2 (germline): WNHNN, SYGVQD (reference sequence). The CDR3 has 13 residues. The CDR3 nucleotides are TGCGCCAGCAGTCCGGGACACTACACTGAAGCTTTCTTT. It specifies CASSPGHYTEAFF.

V gene TRBV7-3 combines with J gene TRBJ1-2, with 7 bases lining up with TRBD1. There are 14 residues in the CDR3. V was clipped by 4 bases and J by 8 bases; unmatched bases: 10. In germline, CDR1 is SGHTA, CDR2 FQGTGA. Written as DNA, the CDR3 is TGTGCCAGCAGCTCCTCAGGGGGGCCGGGGGGCTACACCTTC. Translating it yields CASSSSGGPGGYTF.

About this clone: Its ends do not fully match the called genes, so a read error is possible. The chain couples TRBV5-1 to TRBJ1-1; possible D gene TRBD1, 6 bases. Germline-derived CDR1 and CDR2 are SGHRS and YFSETQ. This CDR3 is built from 14 residues. In nucleotides, the CDR3 is TGCGCCAGCAGGTTGGGACAACAGAACACTGAAGCTTTCTTT. Translating it yields CASRLGQQNTEAFF.

This clone occurred once. This chain connects TRBV19 to TRBJ1-2; D is ambiguous. The CDR3 contains 14 residues. Trimming stripped 3 bases from V and 2 bases from J, with 10 bases between. CDR1 is LNHDA and CDR2 is SQIVND in the germline V gene (reference sequence). The CDR3 loop is CASSIWQQNYGYTF. The CDR3 nucleotides read TGTGCCAGTAGTATCTGGCAGCAGAACTATGGCTACACCTTC.

The V and J genes are TRBV19 and TRBJ1-4, with a weak D call TRBD1 (6 bases). The CDR3 length is 14 residues. V shed 5 bases and J shed 8 bases, with 15 bases lying between them. CDR1 and CDR2 from the germline V gene are LNHDA and SQIVND (reference sequence). The CDR3: CASSRRGGVEKLFF. The DNA for the CDR3 is TGTGCCAGTAGTCGCAGGGGCGGTGTAGAAAAACTGTTTTTT.

The V call is TRBV7-3, the J call TRBJ2-1; TRBD1 matches 9 bases. CDR3 length equals 12 residues. From germline, CDR1 is SGHTA and CDR2 FQGTGA. J gave up 15 bases and V 5 bases, and 8 bases lay outside the gene matches. CDR3 region: CASSDPGQGLFF. CDR3 DNA sequence: TGTGCCAGCAGCGATCCGGGACAGGGATTGTTCTTC.

This sequence joins TRBV5-1 and TRBJ2-7; 9 bases agree with TRBD2. J was trimmed by 3 bases and V by 2 bases; bases with no gene match: 3. The CDR3 sequence is 14 residues long. Germline CDR1 is SGHRS and CDR2 is YFSETQ. The CDR3 spells CASSLRTSDYEQYF. In DNA, the CDR3 is TGCGCCAGCAGCTTACGGACTAGCGACTACGAGCAGTACTTC. The full variable domain, completed using reference TRBV5-1 and TRBJ2-7, is KAGVTQTPRYLIKTRGQQVTLSCSPISGHRSVSWYQQTPGQGLQFLFEYFSETQRNKGNFPGRFSGRQFSNSRSEMNVSTLELGDSALYLCASSLRTSDYEQYFGPGTRLTVT.

This clone was seen more than once but under ten times. The CDR3 nucleotides read TGTGCCAGCAGTTTTCAGGGGGCGCGTGGGGCCAACGTCCTGACTTTC. Protein: CASSFQGARGANVLTF. The chain combines TRBV28 with TRBJ2-6; 8 positions agree with TRBD1. CDR1 is MDHEN, CDR2 SYDVKM, per germline. Germline trimming cut 3 bases from V and 3 bases from J; bases unmatched to any gene: 4. This CDR3 region has 16 residues.

The chain carries TRBV7-2 and TRBJ2-1; the D is unclear. This CDR3 has 14 residues. Trimming left V 5 bases short and J 4 bases short, with 12 bases between. CDR1 is SGHTA, CDR2 FQGNSA, per germline. CDR3 nucleotide sequence: TGTGCCAGCAGCCCTTTGATGGCATACAATGAGCAGTTCTTC. Residues: CASSPLMAYNEQFF.

This clone was recorded a few times. The V call is TRBV27, the J call TRBJ2-5; 11 bases match TRBD2. The J segment lost 1 base and the V segment lost 3 bases, leaving 4 bases of the junction unmatched. The CDR3 loop spans 16 amino acids. CDR1 and CDR2 from the germline V gene are MNHEY and SMNVEV (reference sequence). CDR3: CASSFLTSGGQETQYF. In DNA, the CDR3 is TGTGCCAGCAGTTTCTTAACTAGCGGGGGCCAAGAGACCCAGTACTTC.

This rearrangement joins TRBV5-5 to TRBJ2-3; possible D gene TRBD2, 6 bases. V was cut by 4 bases and J by 1 base, with 10 bases left in between. The CDR3 sequence is 14 residues long. Germline V lookup: CDR1 SGHKS, CDR2 YYEKEE (reference sequence). Written as DNA, the CDR3 is TGTGCCAGCAGCCCTGGGACTGGCACAGATACGCAGTATTTT. Amino acids: CASSPGTGTDTQYF.

This chain uses TRBV28 with TRBJ2-1, with D unresolved. V shed 2 bases and J shed 7 bases, with 6 bases lying between them. Germline CDR1 MDHEN, CDR2 SYDVKM. CDR3 length: 12 residues. DNA for the CDR3: TGTGCCAGCAGTTTAATCCGAAATGAGCAGTTCTTC. Translating it yields CASSLIRNEQFF.

The J gene is TRBJ2-1, the V gene TRBV19, with a possible D match to TRBD2 (7 bases). The CDR3 totals 12 residues. CDR1 is LNHDA, CDR2 SQIVND, per germline (reference sequence). The germline V and J ends were trimmed by 4 bases and 9 bases, with 10 bases remaining between them. The chain's CDR3 is CASSRGGGEQFF. DNA of the CDR3: TGTGCCAGTAGTAGAGGGGGGGGTGAGCAGTTCTTC.

This chain joins TRBV7-9 and TRBJ2-6; D is undetermined. This CDR3 has 14 amino acids. V gave up 5 bases and J gave up 1 base, with 6 bases separating them. Germline V lookup: CDR1 SEHNR, CDR2 FQNEAQ (reference sequence). The CDR3, as DNA: TGTGCCAGCAGCCCCAGGTCTGGGGCCAACGTCCTGACTTTC. It translates to CASSPRSGANVLTF.

The chain uses TRBV7-2 and TRBJ2-7; 7 bases align to TRBD2. CDR3 length: 14 amino acids. Looked up from germline, CDR1 is SGHTA and CDR2 is FQGNSA. After removal of 1 base from V and 6 bases from J, the junction contained 6 bases not matched to a gene. DNA for the CDR3: TGTGCCAGCAGCTTAGAGGGCGGGAGACGCGAGCAGTACTTC. This sequence encodes CASSLEGGRREQYF. Together with reference TRBV7-2 and TRBJ2-7, the CDR3 gives the full variable domain: GAGVSQSPSNKVTEKGKDVELRCDPISGHTALYWYRQSLGQGLEFLIYFQGNSAPDKSGLPSDRFSAERTGGSVSTLTIQRTQQEDSAVYLCASSLEGGRREQYFGPGTRLTVT.

V gene TRBV7-8 combines with J gene TRBJ1-1; TRBD1 aligns across 9 bases. This CDR3 comprises 15 residues. Unmatched junction bases numbered 1, after V lost 2 bases and J lost 0 bases. CDR1 is SGHVS, CDR2 FQNEAQ, per germline. The CDR3 nucleotides are TGTGCCAGCAGCTTATGGACAGGGGTGAACACTGAAGCTTTCTTT. Amino acids: CASSLWTGVNTEAFF.

This clone was counted between two and nine times. The gene calls are TRBV7-9 and TRBJ2-1, with TRBD2 matching over 9 bases. V was clipped by 5 bases and J by 9 bases; unmatched bases: 11. Germline assignment: CDR1 SEHNR and CDR2 FQNEAQ (reference sequence). The CDR3 spans 15 residues. In DNA form, the CDR3 reads TGTGCCAGCAGCAGCTGGCGGGAGGGTAGTGGTGAGCAGTTCTTC. Amino acid sequence: CASSSWREGSGEQFF. Based on the CDR3 plus reference TRBV7-9 and TRBJ2-1, the full variable domain is DTGVSQNPRHKITKRGQNVTFRCDPISEHNRLYWYRQTLGQGPEFLTYFQNEAQLEKSRLLSDRFSAERPKGSFSTLEIQRTEQGDSAMYLCASSSWREGSGEQFFGPGTRLTVL.

In this sample, this clone turned up many times. V is TRBV10-3 and J is TRBJ2-2; TRBD2 aligns across 9 bases. The CDR3 contains 16 residues. The germline V gene has CDR1 ENHRY and CDR2 SYGVKD. V shed 3 bases, J shed 6 bases, and the junction held 8 bases outside the gene matches. The CDR3 here is CAISDSSGTGAGELFF. The CDR3 bases are TGTGCCATCAGTGACTCTAGCGGGACTGGGGCCGGGGAGCTGTTTTTT.

This chain uses TRBV7-8 with TRBJ2-2; TRBD1 agrees at 8 bases. This CDR3 is built from 16 residues. Trimming removed 4 bases from V and 6 bases from J; junction bases left unmatched: 10. In germline, CDR1 is SGHVS, CDR2 FQNEAQ. This CDR3 reads CASSSKGGTGPGELFF. DNA of the CDR3: TGTGCCAGCAGCTCGAAGGGCGGGACAGGACCCGGGGAGCTGTTTTTT.

This chain links TRBV6-7 with TRBJ2-1; D may be TRBD1 or TRBD2 (5 bases each). TRBV6-7 is marked as an open reading frame, function uncertain. The length of the CDR3 is 14 residues. Trimming took 10 bases from V and 0 from J, leaving 13 bases between them. This CDR3 reads CATGDGSSYNEQFF. As DNA, the CDR3 is TGTGCCACCGGGGACGGAAGCTCCTACAATGAGCAGTTCTTC.

The chain has TRBV21-1 and TRBJ1-5; the table's D gene call, TRBD1, was not cross checked with the DNA. TRBV21-1 is listed as a pseudogene. The CDR3 spans 14 residues. The CDR3 DNA reads as TGTGCCAGCAGCCCTCAAGACAGGAATCAGCCCCAGCATTTT. It encodes CASSPQDRNQPQHF.

The chain recombines TRBV30 with TRBJ1-1; unclear D gene. Germline CDR1 is GTSNPN and CDR2 is SVGIG (reference sequence). Trimming removed 4 bases at V and 7 bases at J, with 10 bases between. The length of the CDR3 is 11 residues. The CDR3 sequence: CAWTPVLEAFF. In nucleotides, the CDR3 is TGTGCCTGGACACCGGTCCTTGAAGCTTTCTTT.

This chain joins TRBV11-2 and TRBJ2-5; unclear D gene. The germline gives CDR1 SGHAT, CDR2 FQNNGV. This CDR3 is built from 15 residues. The V gene lost 3 bases and the J gene lost 5 bases, with 16 bases spanning the gap. Here the CDR3 reads CASSFLFVGRETQYF. CDR3 nucleotides: TGTGCCAGCAGCTTCTTATTTGTCGGCAGGGAGACCCAGTACTTC.

The chain links TRBV4-3 to TRBJ1-5, with 8 bases that match TRBD1. CDR1 and CDR2 from the germline V gene are LGHNA and YSLEER. The CDR3 totals 15 residues. V was pared by 2 bases and J by 5 bases, with 5 bases of the junction left unmatched. CDR3 DNA: TGCGCCAGCAGCCAAAACGGACAGGGCTATCAGCCCCAGCATTTT. Translating gives CASSQNGQGYQPQHF.

V usage is TRBV5-4 and J usage is TRBJ2-7; 11 nucleotides align to TRBD2. The germline CDR1 and CDR2 sequences are SGHNT and YYREEE (reference sequence). V shed 5 bases, J shed 2 bases, and the junction held 6 bases outside the gene matches. This CDR3 is 15 amino acids long. The CDR3 nucleotides read TGTGCCAGCAGTACCGGGACTAGCGGCACCTACGAGCAGTACTTC. Encoded protein: CASSTGTSGTYEQYF.

The rearrangement joins TRBV19 to TRBJ2-2; TRBD1 matches 9 bases. Per germline, CDR1 LNHDA and CDR2 SQIVND (reference sequence). The CDR3 runs to 15 residues. V lost 9 bases, J lost 5 bases, and 10 bases stayed unmatched. The CDR3 DNA reads TGTGCCAGCCGGGGGACAGGACAGGGGACCGGGGAGCTGTTTTTT. Amino acid sequence: CASRGTGQGTGELFF.

This CDR3 reads CASSLDRGTNYGYTF. CDR3 DNA: TGTGCCAGCAGCTTAGATCGGGGGACTAACTATGGCTACACCTTC. V and J are TRBV11-2 and TRBJ1-2, with a tentative D call TRBD1 (5 bases). The ends were cut back, 0 bases at V and 0 bases at J, with 8 bases in the middle. CDR1 is SGHAT and CDR2 is FQNNGV in the germline V gene. The length of the CDR3 is 15 residues. Drawing the rest from reference TRBV11-2 and TRBJ1-2, the complete variable domain is EAGVAQSPRYKIIEKRQSVAFWCNPISGHATLYWYQQILGQGPKLLIQFQNNGVVDDSQLPKDRFSAERLKGVDSTLKIQPAKLEDSAVYLCASSLDRGTNYGYTFGSGTRLTVV.

The chain is built from TRBV6-5 and TRBJ2-6, with D perhaps matching TRBD1 (7 bases). Germline CDR1 is MNHEY and CDR2 is SVGAGI. The ends were cut back, 4 bases at V and 2 bases at J, with 9 bases in the middle. The CDR3 loop spans 15 amino acids. The DNA for the CDR3 is TGTGCCAGCAGTTCCAGGGGGGCTGGGGCCAACGTCCTGACTTTC. Its translation: CASSSRGAGANVLTF.

The table lists this clone with a few counts. The chain couples TRBV2 to TRBJ2-5, with D hard to call. Per germline, CDR1 SNHLY and CDR2 FYNNEI. Trimming cost V 8 bases and J 5 bases, with 15 bases left between them. CDR3 size: 13 residues. CDR3 DNA sequence: TGTGCCAGCGTGGGCAGCCCGGTGGAGACCCAGTACTTC. Amino acid sequence: CASVGSPVETQYF. Using reference TRBV2 and TRBJ2-5 for the parts outside the CDR3, the full variable domain is EPEVTQTPSHQVTQMGQEVILRCVPISNHLYFYWYRQILGQKVEFLVSFYNNEISEKSEIFDDQFSVERPDGSNFTLKIRSTKLEDSAMYFCASVGSPVETQYFGPGTRLLVL.